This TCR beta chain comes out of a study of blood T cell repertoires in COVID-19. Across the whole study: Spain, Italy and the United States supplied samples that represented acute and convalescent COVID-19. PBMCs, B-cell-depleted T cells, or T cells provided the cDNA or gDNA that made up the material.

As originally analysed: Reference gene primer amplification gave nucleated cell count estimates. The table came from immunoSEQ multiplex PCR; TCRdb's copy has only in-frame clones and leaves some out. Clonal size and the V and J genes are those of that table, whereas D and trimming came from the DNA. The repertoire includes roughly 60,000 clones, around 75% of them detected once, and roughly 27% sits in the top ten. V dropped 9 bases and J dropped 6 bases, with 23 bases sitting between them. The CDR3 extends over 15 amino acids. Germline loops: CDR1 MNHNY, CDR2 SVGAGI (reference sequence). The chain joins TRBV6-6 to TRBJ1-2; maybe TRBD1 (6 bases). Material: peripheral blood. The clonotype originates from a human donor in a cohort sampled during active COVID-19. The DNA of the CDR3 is TGTGCCAGTCAGAGGGCCGGCGGGGGGGCACATGGCTACACCTTC. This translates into CASQRAGGGAHGYTF.